This T cell receptor (beta chain) was recorded in a study of PD-1 blockade in classical Hodgkin lymphoma. Whole-study findings and limits: Healthy donors reportedly exceeded newly diagnosed patients in baseline TCR diversity. Possible causes of repertoire differences, disease activity or prior therapy, remain undefined. Complete responders had baseline diversity similar to newly diagnosed patients.

Clones were sequenced by immunoSEQ multiplex PCR, and TCRdb holds only the in-frame ones, with some missing. The sample yields about 22,000 clones, almost 70% seen once. This CDR3 has 11 residues. The germline V gene encodes CDR1 MNHNY and CDR2 SVGAGI (reference sequence). The V and J ends lost 11 bases and 4 bases respectively, with 12 bases between them. This clone appeared a single time. Its target is not known. Each of the patients experienced relapse following autologous stem cell transplantation, and their brentuximab vedotin exposure differed. The receptor's source is a human donor with classical Hodgkin lymphoma. The J gene is TRBJ2-7, the V gene TRBV6-6, with D tentatively TRBD1 or TRBD2 (6 bases each). The sequencing used peripheral blood mononuclear cells (PBMCs), collected at baseline. The DNA of the CDR3 is TGTGCCGCCCGGGGGCCTTACGAGCAGTACTTC. Residues: CAARGPYEQYF.